What follows describes a single TCR beta chain. Looked up from germline, CDR1 is ENHRY and CDR2 is SYGVKD. The ends were cut back, 1 base at V and 13 bases at J, with 26 bases in the middle. The CDR3 consists of 18 residues. Source study methods: Estimation of nucleated cell counts was performed using reference gene primer amplification. Assay used: immunoSEQ multiplex PCR; TCRdb lists only in-frame clones, some missing. That table furnishes V, J and clone size, whereas the DNA furnished D and trimming. The sample yields fewer than 250,000 clones, around 80% seen once. Patients from Seattle were sampled longitudinally, starting during active infection. The data originate from a study of blood T cell repertoires in COVID-19. Study in general: Sample material is recorded as cDNA or gDNA derived from T cells, B-cell-depleted T cells, or PBMCs.

The V and J genes are TRBV10-3 and TRBJ1-6; tentative D call: TRBD1 (5 bases). Sequenced: peripheral blood. The clonotype was recovered from a woman aged 60-70 years with COVID-19, enrolled during active disease. The CDR3 spells CAISEFLPGLPDLGPLHF. The CDR3 DNA reads as TGTGCCATCAGTGAGTTCCTGCCGGGACTCCCTGATTTAGGGCCCCTCCACTTT.